These T cell receptor beta chains were read from a single sample in a study of control samples from healthy donors and cancer patients. Clones were read by immunoSEQ multiplex PCR, and TCRdb kept only the in-frame ones, dropping some. The table lists about 75,000 clones, roughly 94% of them singletons. Sequencing input: blood. These receptors all stem from a woman in her thirties or forties in good health. Both conserved end residues are part of each CDR3. A D gene is named only where the DNA matches it firmly. A row's size may be missing; if present it is once, few, many or a size class.

abundance | d_gene | j_gene | v_gene | CDR3nt | CDR3aa
NA | TRBD1 | TRBJ1-1 | TRBV18 | TGTGCCAGCTCACCCAAGACAGGGATCGTTGACACTGAAGCTTTCTTT | CASSPKTGIVDTEAFF
NA | NA | TRBJ2-2 | TRBV3-1/TRBV3-2 | TGTGCCAGCAGCCACGTGAGCAGGGAGCTGTTTTTT | CASSHVSRELFF
NA | NA | TRBJ1-1 | TRBV5-1 | TGCGCCAGCAGCTTGGGAGGGATCACTGAAGCTTTCTTT | CASSLGGITEAFF
NA | TRBD2 | TRBJ2-5 | TRBV7-8 | TGTGCCAGCAGCTTAGCGCGACTAGCTAAAGAGACCCAGTACTTC | CASSLARLAKETQYF
NA | NA | TRBJ2-7 | TRBV6-1 | TGTGCCAGCAGTGAATACGAGACTTTAGAGCAGTACTTC | CASSEYETLEQYF
NA | TRBD2 | TRBJ2-3 | TRBV3-1/TRBV3-2 | TGTGCCAGCAGCCACGGGACTAGCGGGGGGCGGGGCACAGATACGCAGTATTTT | CASSHGTSGGRGTDTQYF
NA | NA | TRBJ2-7 | TRBV2 | TGTGCCAGCAGGCTCGAAGGCGAGCAGTACTTC | CASRLEGEQYF
NA | NA | TRBJ2-3 | TRBV10-3 | TGTGCCATCAGAAATAGCGATTCAGATACGCAGTATTTT | CAIRNSDSDTQYF
once | NA | TRBJ1-2 | TRBV7-6 | TGTGCCAGCAGCCCGGGGGCCAGATCTAACTATGGCTACACCTTC | CASSPGARSNYGYTF
NA | TRBD1 | TRBJ1-1 | TRBV5-1 | TGCGCCAGCAGCCTCGGACAGGGGGGGAACACTGAAGCTTTCTTT | CASSLGQGGNTEAFF
NA | TRBD1 | TRBJ1-5 | TRBV6-4 | TGTGCCAGCACCAAGGACAGGGAAAGAAATAGCAATCAGCCCCAGCATTTT | CASTKDRERNSNQPQHF
NA | TRBD2 | TRBJ2-1 | TRBV5-1 | TGCGCCAGCAGCTTGCTAGCGGTCTACAATGAGCAGTTCTTC | CASSLLAVYNEQFF
NA | NA | TRBJ2-1 | TRBV11-3 | TGTGCCAGCAGTAGCGACAATGAGCAGTTCTTC | CASSSDNEQFF
NA | NA | TRBJ2-3 | TRBV7-2 | TGTGCCAGCAGCCCGAGCGGTTCCGCGGGAGATACGCAGTATTTT | CASSPSGSAGDTQYF
NA | NA | TRBJ1-5 | TRBV7-8 | TGTGCCAGCAGCCGAGGGACTTCTGTTAGCAATCAGCCCCAGCATTTT | CASSRGTSVSNQPQHF
NA | TRBD2 | TRBJ2-3 | TRBV7-8 | TGTGCCAGCAGCTTGACGGTTCGGTGGGAGGGTCCAGATACGCAGTATTTT | CASSLTVRWEGPDTQYF
NA | NA | TRBJ1-1 | TRBV4-1 | TGCGCCAGCAGGGATGATACTGAAGCTTTCTTT | CASRDDTEAFF
NA | TRBD2 | TRBJ2-3 | TRBV9 | TGTGCCAGCAGCGTAGCTATCAGCGGGGGGGCAGATACGCAGTATTTT | CASSVAISGGADTQYF
once | TRBD2 | TRBJ2-1 | TRBV19 | TGTGCCAGTACTACTAGCGGGGGGGTACGGAATGAGCAGTTCTTC | CASTTSGGVRNEQFF
NA | NA | TRBJ1-2 | TRBV4-1 | TGCGCCAGCAGCCAAGCTGCTTGGACGGTAAACTATGGCTACACCTTC | CASSQAAWTVNYGYTF
NA | NA | TRBJ1-3 | TRBV27 | TGTGCCAGCAGAGGGGGGGGTCCTGGAAACACCATATATTTT | CASRGGGPGNTIYF
NA | TRBD1 | TRBJ1-4 | TRBV2 | TGTGCCAGCAGTGAAGAGGGGGCCACTAATGAAAAACTGTTTTTT | CASSEEGATNEKLFF